This T cell receptor beta chain was identified in a study of cytomegalovirus exposure and HLA in healthy donors. Study-level results: In a later analysis, at a false discovery rate of 0.05, under 20,000 TCR beta sequences were associated with HLA alleles. Most TCR sequences were rare, but some public TCRs occurred in many donors.

Germline V lookup: CDR1 MNHEY, CDR2 SMNVEV (reference sequence). V gave up 4 bases and J gave up 1 base; unmatched junction bases: 12. The CDR3 extends over 19 amino acids. With regard to this clone: No antigen is known for it.

Each donor was healthy, and each was a bone marrow donor. The PCR ran on 60 Vbeta and 13 Jbeta primers. Measured with immunoSEQ multiplex PCR; TCRdb has only the in-frame clones, and not every one. The data hold 150,000 to 200,000 clones, with roughly 83% observed a single time. The genes are TRBV27 and TRBJ2-7; 14 nucleotides agree with TRBD2. The sample was PBMCs. This receptor was taken from a boy younger than 18 in good health and CMV-seronegative. The CDR3: CASSSILRLAGGKSYEQYF. As DNA, the CDR3 is TGTGCCAGCAGTTCAATTTTGAGACTAGCGGGAGGGAAGTCCTACGAGCAGTACTTC.